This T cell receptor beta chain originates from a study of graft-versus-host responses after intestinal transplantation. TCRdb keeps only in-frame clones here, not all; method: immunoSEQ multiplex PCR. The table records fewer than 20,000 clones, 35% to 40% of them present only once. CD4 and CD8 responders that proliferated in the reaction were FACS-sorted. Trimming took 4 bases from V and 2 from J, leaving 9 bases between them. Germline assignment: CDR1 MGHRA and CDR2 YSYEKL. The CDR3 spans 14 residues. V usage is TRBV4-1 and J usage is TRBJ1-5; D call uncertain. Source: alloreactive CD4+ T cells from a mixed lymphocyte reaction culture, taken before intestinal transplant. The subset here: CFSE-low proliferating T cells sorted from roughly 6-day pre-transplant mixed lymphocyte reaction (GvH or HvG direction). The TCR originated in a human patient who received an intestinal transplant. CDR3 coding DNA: TGCGCCAGCAGCCCACGGGTTCGCAATCAGCCCCAGCATTTT. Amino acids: CASSPRVRNQPQHF.